This T cell receptor beta chain was captured in a study of regulatory T cells in long-lasting Graves disease. Study summary: Those with persistent Graves' disease had received antithyroid drugs for over 5 years with positive TSH receptor antibodies. General observations from the study: It was in persistent disease that TRBV28, TRBJ1-2 and TRBJ2-5 were favored. Among persistent patients, a larger number of public clonotypes were shared (approximately 2,900) than among newly diagnosed patients (about 950).

Investigators prepared the TCR beta libraries by applying iRepertoire HTBI primers and Arm-PCR of CDR3 regions. Each CDR3 protein is one row after TCRdb ran MiXCR on the multiplex PCR reads. Of a few hundred thousand distinct CDR3 sequences listed, 20% to 30% are singletons. V gave up 0 bases and J gave up 1 base, with 10 bases separating them. Germline values: CDR1 SGHRS, CDR2 YFSETQ. CDR3 length: 15 amino acids. This clonotype was recorded many times. As yet, its antigen is unknown. The time point: persistent/refractory GD, antithyroid drugs over 5 years with positive TRAb. PBMC RNA was the source of the TCR library.

The sample here was peripheral blood mononuclear cells (PBMCs), taken when the disease was refractory, from a patient treated with antithyroid drugs. The origin of this receptor is a female donor with Graves disease. The chain has TRBV5-1 and TRBJ1-1, with no clear D. CDR3 amino acids: CASSLVKTENTEAFF. CDR3 coding DNA: TGCGCCAGCAGCTTGGTAAAGACGGAGAACACTGAAGCTTTCTTT. The entire variable domain, with the rest obtained from reference TRBV5-1 and TRBJ1-1, is as follows: KAGVTQTPRYLIKTRGQQVTLSCSPISGHRSVSWYQQTPGQGLQFLFEYFSETQRNKGNFPGRFSGRQFSNSRSEMNVSTLELGDSALYLCASSLVKTENTEAFFGQGTRLTVV.